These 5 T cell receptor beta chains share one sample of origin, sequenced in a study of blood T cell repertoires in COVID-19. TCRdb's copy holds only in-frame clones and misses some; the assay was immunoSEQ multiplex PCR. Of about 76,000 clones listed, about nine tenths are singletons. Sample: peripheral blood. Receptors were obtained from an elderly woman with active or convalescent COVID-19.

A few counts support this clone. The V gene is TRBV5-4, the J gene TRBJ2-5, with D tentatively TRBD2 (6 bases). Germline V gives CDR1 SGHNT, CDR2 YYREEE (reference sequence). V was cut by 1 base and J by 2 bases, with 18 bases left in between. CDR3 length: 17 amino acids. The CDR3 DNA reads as TGTGCCAGCAGCTTGCTCGGGGGATCGGTTAATCAAGAGACCCAGTACTTC. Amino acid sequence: CASSLLGGSVNQETQYF. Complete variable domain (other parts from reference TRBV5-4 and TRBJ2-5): ETGVTQSPTHLIKTRGQQVTLRCSSQSGHNTVSWYQQALGQGPQFIFQYYREEENGRGNFPPRFSGLQFPNYSSELNVNALELDDSALYLCASSLLGGSVNQETQYFGPGTRLLVL.

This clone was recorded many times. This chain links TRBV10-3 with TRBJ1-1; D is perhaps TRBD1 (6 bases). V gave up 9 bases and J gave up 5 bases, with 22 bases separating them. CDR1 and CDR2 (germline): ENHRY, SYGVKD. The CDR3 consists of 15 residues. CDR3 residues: CAIKSRAGDATEAFF. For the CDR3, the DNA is TGTGCCATTAAATCCCGGGCAGGGGATGCGACTGAAGCTTTCTTT.

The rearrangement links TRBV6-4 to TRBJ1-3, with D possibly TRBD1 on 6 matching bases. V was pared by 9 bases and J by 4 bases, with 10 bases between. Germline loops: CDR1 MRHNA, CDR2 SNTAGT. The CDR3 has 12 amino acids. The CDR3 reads CARQGCGNTIYF. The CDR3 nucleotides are TGTGCCAGACAGGGTTGCGGAAACACCATATATTTT.

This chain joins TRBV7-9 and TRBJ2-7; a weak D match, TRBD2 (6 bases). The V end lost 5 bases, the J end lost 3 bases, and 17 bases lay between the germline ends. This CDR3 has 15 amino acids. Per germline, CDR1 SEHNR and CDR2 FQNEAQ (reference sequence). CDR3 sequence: CASSTMRGGLYEQYF. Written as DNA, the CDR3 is TGTGCCAGCAGCACGATGAGGGGAGGACTCTACGAGCAGTACTTC.

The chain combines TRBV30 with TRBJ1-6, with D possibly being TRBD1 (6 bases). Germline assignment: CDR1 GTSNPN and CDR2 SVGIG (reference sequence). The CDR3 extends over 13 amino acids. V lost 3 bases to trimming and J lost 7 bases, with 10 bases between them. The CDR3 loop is CAWSTGSNSPLHF. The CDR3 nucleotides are TGTGCCTGGAGCACAGGGTCAAATTCACCCCTCCACTTT.